The entry that follows covers one T cell receptor (beta chain) sequence. These data come from a study of cytomegalovirus exposure and HLA in healthy donors. Per the germline V gene, CDR1 is MNHEY and CDR2 is SVGAGI. V was clipped by 5 bases and J by 5 bases; unmatched bases: 6. The length of the CDR3 is 14 residues. The PCR contained 60 Vbeta and 13 Jbeta primers. Profiled with immunoSEQ multiplex PCR; TCRdb holds only in-frame clones, not every one. The table includes 95,000 to 150,000 clones, around three quarters detected once. This sequence originates from a female donor in good health and CMV-seronegative. The sequencing sample was made of PBMCs. The chain employs TRBV6-5 and TRBJ1-5; 7 bases are shared with TRBD1. The CDR3 region is CASSVQGTDQPQHF. CDR3 DNA: TGTGCCAGCAGTGTACAGGGGACCGATCAGCCCCAGCATTTT.